This TCR beta chain comes out of a study of cytomegalovirus exposure and HLA in healthy donors. V lost 5 bases and J 5 bases, leaving 9 bases between the germline ends. CDR3 length equals 12 residues. CDR1 and CDR2 from the germline V gene are KGHSH and LQKENI. Profiled with immunoSEQ multiplex PCR; TCRdb holds only in-frame clones, not every one. The sample has 110,000 to 150,000 clones; roughly nine tenths are singletons. Concerning this clone: Its matching antigen is unknown.

Study results and caveats: The tendency of first-cohort TCR clusters to co-occur in the 120 or so validation repertoires was the finding of a later analysis. High specificity and sensitivity for cytomegalovirus status were reported for the classifier. Three chains linked to CMV were shown in vitro to be specific for CMV antigens.

The sample was PBMCs. The rearrangement joins TRBV18 to TRBJ2-5; no firm D call. This clonotype was sampled from a man younger than 30 in good health and CMV-seronegative. The CDR3 sequence: CASSNYRETQYF. DNA of the CDR3: TGTGCCAGCTCAAACTATAGGGAGACCCAGTACTTC.